Sequencing of this T cell receptor (beta chain) was carried out in a study of shared clonotypes between healthy human individuals. In the study overall: Donors had three CD4 naive, three CD4 memory, two CD8 naive and one CD8 memory plate apiece.

The CDR3 covers 14 residues. Germline lookup yields CDR1 SGHNT and CDR2 YYREEE (reference sequence). V was cut by 3 bases and J by 4 bases, with 10 bases left in between. Clones were sequenced by immunoSEQ multiplex PCR, and TCRdb holds only the in-frame ones, with some missing. Among around 2.5 million clones listed, 93% were seen once. This clone has a handful of counts. The sample consisted of naive CD4+ T cells from PBMCs. The subset denotes: CD45RA+ positively selected. The V and J genes are TRBV5-4 and TRBJ1-4; D remains unclear. This TCR derives from a man between 18 and 35 years old in good health. Some clones in this sample may be carry-over from other donors' samples. CDR3 region: CASSWTGSNEKLFF. In DNA, the CDR3 is TGTGCCAGCAGCTGGACGGGGAGTAATGAAAAACTGTTTTTT.